This T cell receptor beta chain was sequenced during a study of sequential checkpoint blockade in melanoma (dated by TCRdb to between 2018 and 2021). About the full investigation: Patients were assigned by 1:1 randomization to either first-line nivolumab followed by ipilimumab (arm A) or ipilimumab followed by nivolumab (arm B). Both trial sequences were followed by maintenance nivolumab. Roughly 84% of the matched pre- and post-treatment tumor biopsy pairs came from the same lesion. DNA from over 80 pretreatment melanoma tumor samples was subjected to TCRbeta immunosequencing. Some 20 patients had matched tumor biopsies taken before treatment and at week 13, after single-agent nivolumab (arm A) or ipilimumab (arm B).

The immunoSEQ Assay was used to immunosequence TCRbeta CDR3 regions from genomic DNA. Before high-throughput sequencing, genomic DNA was amplified using bias-controlled multiplex PCR. The study's own analysis went as follows. To quantify the absolute abundance of each unique TCRbeta CDR3 region, the sequences were collapsed and filtered. Clonality, defined as 1 minus Pielou's evenness, was calculated using only productive rearrangements. Tumor T-cell fraction was calculated by normalizing TCRbeta template counts to the amount of usable DNA, which was estimated from several housekeeping genes. Clones with significantly greater frequencies in on-treatment versus baseline samples were identified using a previously published method. This immuneACCESS table, as held by TCRdb, lists in-frame sequences with V and J called but not all clones. Of the missing ones, under half trace to an unresolved V gene in checked studies; the others have no known cause. V and J calls and clone size are given by that table; D and trimming were obtained from the DNA. This sample holds about 4,900 clones; around 34% were observed only once. Over 9.5% of the sample comes from the top ten.

Explained via the paper, the treatment or condition label denotes: randomized to nivolumab then ipilimumab (arm A) or the reverse (arm B). None of the patients in the trial had previously been given DNA-damaging chemotherapy. Samples were obtained from patients with melanoma enrolled in CheckMate 064, a randomized, open-label phase II trial of sequential checkpoint blockade. Genomic DNA from formalin-fixed paraffin-embedded (FFPE) tissue samples was used for tumor TCR sequencing. V has 6 bases trimmed and J has 6 bases trimmed; junction bases matching no gene number 8. From its cysteine to its phenylalanine, the CDR3 spans 15 amino acids. Only the CDR3 portion is preserved as DNA: 45 bases, with reading frame beginning at the first base. CDR1 and CDR2 are read off the germline V gene as KGHSH and LQKENI. Notes on this clone: There is no known antigen for this receptor. One base away there is no much larger clone; base qualities are not given.

Paper-wide results and their limitations: In the nivolumab-first arm (arm A), an association was found between pretreatment tumor TIL clonality and response (P = .04). PD-L1 staining and CD8+ T-cell counts correlated with tumor T-cell fraction and clonality, whereas mutational load did not. Validation of the response-prediction model combining TCR metrics and mutation burden is needed in larger, independent patient cohorts. Small sample sizes and reduced statistical power limited the analyses of tumor T-cell fraction within each arm. Clinical benefit was about 30 times more likely to be achieved by patients whose tumor T-cell fraction and clonality increased by week 13.

This sequence originates from a human donor with melanoma. The source material was tumor tissue (inferred from file names), sampled from a patient given nivolumab and ipilimumab in sequence. The V and J genes are TRBV18 and TRBJ1-6; 7 junctional bases match TRBD1. The CDR3 sequence is CASSPQGVSNSPLHF. The DNA sequence is TGTGCCAGCTCCCCTCAGGGGGTCTCTAATTCACCCCTCCACTTT.